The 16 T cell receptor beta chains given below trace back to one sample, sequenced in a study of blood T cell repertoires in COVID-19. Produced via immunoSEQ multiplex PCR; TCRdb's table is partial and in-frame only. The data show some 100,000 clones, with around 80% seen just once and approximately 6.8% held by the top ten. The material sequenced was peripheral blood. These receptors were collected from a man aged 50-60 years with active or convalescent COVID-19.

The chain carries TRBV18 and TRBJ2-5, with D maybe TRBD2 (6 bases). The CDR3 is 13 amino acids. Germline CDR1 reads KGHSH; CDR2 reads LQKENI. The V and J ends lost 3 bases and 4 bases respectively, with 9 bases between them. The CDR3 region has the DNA TGTGCCAGCTCACCCGGGGAGGCAGAGACCCAGTACTTC. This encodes CASSPGEAETQYF.

The CDR3 is CSKNPGQVYTGELFF. The CDR3 region has the DNA TGCAGCAAAAATCCGGGACAGGTTTACACCGGGGAGCTGTTTTTT. The rearrangement joins TRBV29-1 to TRBJ2-2, with 8 bases fitting TRBD1. Germline V lookup: CDR1 SQVTM, CDR2 ANQGSEA. This CDR3 comprises 15 residues. V lost 8 bases to trimming and J lost 3 bases; unmatched junction nucleotides: 11.

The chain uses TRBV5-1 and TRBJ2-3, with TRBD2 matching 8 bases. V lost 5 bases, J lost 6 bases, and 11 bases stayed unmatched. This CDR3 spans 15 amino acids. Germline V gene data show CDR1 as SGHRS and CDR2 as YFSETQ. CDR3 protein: CASRSGGPLADTQYF. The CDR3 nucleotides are TGCGCCAGCAGATCGGGGGGGCCCCTTGCGGATACGCAGTATTTT. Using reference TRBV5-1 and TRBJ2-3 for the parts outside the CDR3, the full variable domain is KAGVTQTPRYLIKTRGQQVTLSCSPISGHRSVSWYQQTPGQGLQFLFEYFSETQRNKGNFPGRFSGRQFSNSRSEMNVSTLELGDSALYLCASRSGGPLADTQYFGPGTRLTVL.

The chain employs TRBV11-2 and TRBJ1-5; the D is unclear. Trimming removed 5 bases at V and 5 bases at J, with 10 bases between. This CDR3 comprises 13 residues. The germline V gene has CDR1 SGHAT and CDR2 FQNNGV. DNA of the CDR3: TGTGCCAGCAGCCGGACTGCTTATCAGCCCCAGCATTTT. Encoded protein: CASSRTAYQPQHF.

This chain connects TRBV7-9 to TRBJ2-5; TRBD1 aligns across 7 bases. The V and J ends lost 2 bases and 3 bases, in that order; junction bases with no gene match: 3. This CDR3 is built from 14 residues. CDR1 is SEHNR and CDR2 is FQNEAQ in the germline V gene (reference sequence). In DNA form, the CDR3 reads TGTGCCAGCAGCTTATCGGGGACAGAAGAGACCCAGTACTTC. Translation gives CASSLSGTEETQYF.

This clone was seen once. The CDR3 loop reads CASSANRGHGTEAFF. The CDR3 DNA follows: TGTGCCAGCAGCGCGAATAGGGGCCATGGCACTGAAGCTTTCTTT. This rearrangement joins TRBV11-1 to TRBJ1-1; D perhaps matches TRBD1 (5 bases). The CDR3 is made up of 15 amino acids. The ends were cut back, 5 bases at V and 4 bases at J, with 17 bases in the middle. CDR1 SGHAT and CDR2 FQDESV come from the germline V gene (reference sequence).

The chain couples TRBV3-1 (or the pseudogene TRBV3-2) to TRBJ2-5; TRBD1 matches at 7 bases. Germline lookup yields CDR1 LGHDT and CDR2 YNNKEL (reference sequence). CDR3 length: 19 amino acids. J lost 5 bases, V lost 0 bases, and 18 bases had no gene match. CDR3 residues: CASSQERTGTAAQGETQYF. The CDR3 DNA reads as TGTGCCAGCAGCCAAGAAAGGACCGGGACAGCGGCTCAGGGGGAGACCCAGTACTTC.

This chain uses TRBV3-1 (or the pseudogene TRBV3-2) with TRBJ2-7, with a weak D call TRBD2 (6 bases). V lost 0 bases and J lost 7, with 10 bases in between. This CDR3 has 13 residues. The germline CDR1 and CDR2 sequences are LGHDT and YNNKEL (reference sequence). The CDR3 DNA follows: TGTGCCAGCAGCCAAGAAGAGGGGAGGGAGCAGTACTTC. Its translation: CASSQEEGREQYF.

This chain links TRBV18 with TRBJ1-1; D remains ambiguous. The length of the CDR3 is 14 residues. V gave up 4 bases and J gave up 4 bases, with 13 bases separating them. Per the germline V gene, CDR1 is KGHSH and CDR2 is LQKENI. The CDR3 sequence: CASSLAVPRTEAFF. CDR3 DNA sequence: TGTGCCAGCTCACTAGCCGTCCCCCGCACTGAAGCTTTCTTT.

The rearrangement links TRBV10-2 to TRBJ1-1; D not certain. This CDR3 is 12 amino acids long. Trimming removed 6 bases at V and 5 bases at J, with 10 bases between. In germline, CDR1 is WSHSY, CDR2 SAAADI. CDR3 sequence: CASRMGETEAFF. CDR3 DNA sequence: TGCGCCAGCAGGATGGGAGAGACTGAAGCTTTCTTT.

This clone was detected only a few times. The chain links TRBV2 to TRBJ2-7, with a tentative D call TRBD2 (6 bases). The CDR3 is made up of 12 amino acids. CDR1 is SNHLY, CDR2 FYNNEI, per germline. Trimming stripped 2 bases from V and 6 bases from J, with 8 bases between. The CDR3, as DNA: TGTGCCAGCAGTGAAATGGGGGGCGAGCAGTACTTC. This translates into CASSEMGGEQYF.

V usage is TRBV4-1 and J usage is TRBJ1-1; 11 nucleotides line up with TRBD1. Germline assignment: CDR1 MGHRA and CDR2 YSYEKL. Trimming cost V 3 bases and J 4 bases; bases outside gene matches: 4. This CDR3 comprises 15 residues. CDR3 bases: TGCGCCAGCAGCCATCCCGGACAGGGGGCCACTGAAGCTTTCTTT. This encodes CASSHPGQGATEAFF.

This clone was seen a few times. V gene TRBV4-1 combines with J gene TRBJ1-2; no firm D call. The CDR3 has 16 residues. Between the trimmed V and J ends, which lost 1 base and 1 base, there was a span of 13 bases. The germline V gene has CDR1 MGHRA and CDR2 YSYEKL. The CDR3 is CASSQAGRILNYGYTF. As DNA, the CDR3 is TGCGCCAGCAGCCAAGCAGGCCGTATCCTTAACTATGGCTACACCTTC.

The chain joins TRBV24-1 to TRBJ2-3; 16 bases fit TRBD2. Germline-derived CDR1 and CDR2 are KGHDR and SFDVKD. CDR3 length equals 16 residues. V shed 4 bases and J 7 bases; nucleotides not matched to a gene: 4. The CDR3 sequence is CATSDPGLAGGHTQYF. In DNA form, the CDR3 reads TGTGCCACCAGTGACCCGGGACTAGCGGGGGGGCATACGCAGTATTTT.

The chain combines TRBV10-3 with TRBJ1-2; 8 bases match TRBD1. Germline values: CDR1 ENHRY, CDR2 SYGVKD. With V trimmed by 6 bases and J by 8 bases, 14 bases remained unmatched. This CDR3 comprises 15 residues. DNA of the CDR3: TGTGCCATCAGCGCGGGGGACAGGACTAAAAGGGGCTACACCTTC. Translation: CAISAGDRTKRGYTF.

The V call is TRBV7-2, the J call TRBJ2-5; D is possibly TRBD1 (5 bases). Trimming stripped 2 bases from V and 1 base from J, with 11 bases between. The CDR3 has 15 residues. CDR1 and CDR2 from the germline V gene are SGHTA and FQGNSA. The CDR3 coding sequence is TGTGCCAGCAGCTTAACCGCGACAGTCCAAGAGACCCAGTACTTC. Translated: CASSLTATVQETQYF.